This passage covers 4 T cell receptor beta chains from one sample sequenced in a study of blood T cell repertoires in COVID-19. Measured with immunoSEQ multiplex PCR; TCRdb has only the in-frame clones, and not every one. The sample holds 160,000 or so clones, about 88% seen once. Input material: peripheral blood. These receptors were obtained from a woman at least 80 years old with acute or convalescent COVID-19.

This clone was counted only a few times. This sequence joins TRBV30 and TRBJ1-6; 11 bases match TRBD1. The CDR3 totals 13 residues. CDR1 GTSNPN and CDR2 SVGIG come from the germline V gene (reference sequence). Trimming took 5 bases from V and 7 from J; bases not matched to a gene: 1. CDR3 sequence (DNA): TGTGCCTGGGGGGACAGGGGGAATTCACCCCTCCACTTT. Translation: CAWGDRGNSPLHF.

The chain recombines TRBV10-2 with TRBJ2-7; 14 bases match TRBD2. The CDR3 contains 14 residues. Germline CDR1 reads WSHSY; CDR2 reads SAAADI. V was pared by 6 bases and J by 2 bases, with 0 bases of the junction left unmatched. In nucleotides, the CDR3 is TGCGCCAGCAGGGGACTAGCGGGAGCCTACGAGCAGTACTTC. It is translated as CASRGLAGAYEQYF.

The chain uses TRBV5-4 and TRBJ2-7; the match to TRBD2 covers 8 bases. The V gene end was trimmed by 4 bases and the J gene end by 0 bases; junction bases not matched to a gene: 9. Germline CDR1 reads SGHNT; CDR2 reads YYREEE (reference sequence). The CDR3 totals 16 residues. CDR3 protein: CASSPTSGLSSYEQYF. CDR3 DNA: TGTGCCAGCAGCCCCACTAGCGGACTGAGCTCCTACGAGCAGTACTTC.

This rearrangement joins TRBV6-5 to TRBJ2-3; 8 bases align to TRBD1. The CDR3 length is 15 residues. Trimming took 8 bases from V and 4 from J; bases not matched to a gene: 11. Germline loops: CDR1 MNHEY, CDR2 SVGAGI. Here the CDR3 reads CASSPKDRVADTQYF. As DNA, the CDR3 is TGTGCCAGCTCCCCAAAGGACAGGGTCGCAGATACGCAGTATTTT.